The 11 T cell receptor beta chains below come from one sample, sequenced in a study of response to subunit inactivated influenza vaccine. A single record per CDR3 protein comes from TCRdb applying MiXCR to the RT-PCR reads. The sample yields fewer than 800,000 distinct CDR3 sequences, approximately 15% seen once. The sequencing used PBMCs from blood, collected 12 days after vaccination. The receptors stem from a man in his fifties who received an inactivated influenza vaccine.

This clonotype was seen ten or more times. V and J are TRBV11-2 and TRBJ2-3; 8 bases are a match to TRBD2. J lost 5 bases, V lost 4 bases, and 8 bases had no gene match. The CDR3 is 15 residues long. Germline V gene data show CDR1 as SGHAT and CDR2 as FQNNGV. The CDR3 coding sequence is TGTGCCAGCAGCTCACGGGCGGGGGGTCAAGATACGCAGTATTTT. This sequence encodes CASSSRAGGQDTQYF.

This clonotype was observed at least ten times. As DNA, the CDR3 is TGTGCCACCAGCGGTCTCCGGGACAGGGGTAGAAGTGAGCAGTTCTTC. Protein: CATSGLRDRGRSEQFF. The chain couples TRBV15 to TRBJ2-1, with 10 nucleotides matching TRBD1. The CDR3 is made up of 16 amino acids. V lost 5 bases, J lost 9 bases, and 13 bases stayed unmatched. Germline V CDR1 and CDR2: LNHNV, YYDKDF (reference sequence).

The sample holds many counts of this clonotype. The V call is TRBV7-2, the J call TRBJ2-3; no definite D call. CDR1 is SGHTA, CDR2 FQGNSA, per germline. This CDR3 is built from 14 residues. The V and J ends lost 4 bases and 6 bases respectively, with 14 bases between them. The CDR3 sequence: CASSWLPSGDTQYF. The CDR3, as DNA: TGTGCCAGCAGCTGGCTCCCAAGTGGGGATACGCAGTATTTT.

The chain carries TRBV28 and TRBJ2-3; D gene unclear. The length of the CDR3 is 13 residues. Trimming removed 5 bases from V and 0 bases from J, with 6 bases in between. The germline gives CDR1 MDHEN, CDR2 SYDVKM. In nucleotides, the CDR3 is TGTGCCAGCAGTCCCGCTAGCACAGATACGCAGTATTTT. Translating gives CASSPASTDTQYF. Full variable domain (outside the CDR3, taken from reference TRBV28 and TRBJ2-3): DVKVTQSSRYLVKRTGEKVFLECVQDMDHENMFWYRQDPGLGLRLIYFSYDVKMKEKGDIPEGYSVSREKKERFSLILESASTNQTSMYLCASSPASTDTQYFGPGTRLTVL.

The CDR3 DNA is TGTGCCAGCAGTGGGCGGGAGAAGGCCTACAATGAGCAGTTCTTC. Its protein is CASSGREKAYNEQFF. The chain is built from TRBV28 and TRBJ2-1; 7 bases are a match to TRBD2. Germline assignment: CDR1 MDHEN and CDR2 SYDVKM. Trimming took 5 bases from V and 2 from J; bases not matched to a gene: 6. The CDR3 has 15 amino acids.

The rearrangement joins TRBV7-9 to TRBJ2-1; D possibly corresponds to TRBD2 (7 bases). The V gene lost 4 bases and the J gene lost 6 bases, with 13 bases spanning the gap. The CDR3 contains 14 residues. Germline V gives CDR1 SEHNR, CDR2 FQNEAQ (reference sequence). CDR3 protein: CASSSGGPPNEQFF. The DNA for the CDR3 is TGTGCCAGCAGCTCCGGGGGGCCCCCCAATGAGCAGTTCTTC.

In its sample, this clonotype was seen a few times. Because the CDR3's place on the DNA is in doubt, the DNA is left out and the CDR3 is given as listed by TCRdb. This chain links TRBV5-5 with TRBJ2-1; the tabulated D call, TRBD2, remains unverified against the DNA. The CDR3 is made up of 16 amino acids, end residues included. The V gene's germline CDR1 is SGHKS and CDR2 YYEKEE (reference sequence). Here the CDR3 reads CASSTSGLGTYNEQFF.

V gene TRBV7-2 combines with J gene TRBJ2-7; 8 bases agree with TRBD1. J lost 7 bases, V lost 2 bases, and 13 bases had no gene match. The germline CDR1 and CDR2 sequences are SGHTA and FQGNSA. CDR3 length: 16 residues. The CDR3 reads CASSLLFPQGAGEQYF. The CDR3 region has the DNA TGTGCCAGCAGCTTACTCTTTCCGCAGGGGGCGGGAGAGCAGTACTTC.

The rearrangement uses TRBV20-1 and TRBJ2-5, with 9 nucleotides matching TRBD2. The CDR3 spans 15 residues. The germline gives CDR1 DFQATT, CDR2 SNEGSKA (reference sequence). Trimming at V came to 0 bases and at J to 4 bases, leaving 6 bases not matched to a gene. In DNA form, the CDR3 reads TGCAGTGCTAGAGATTTAGCGGGAGTTCTAGAGACCCAGTACTTC. Translating it yields CSARDLAGVLETQYF.

CDR3 protein: CASSLARGQVEAFF. CDR3 DNA sequence: TGTGCCAGCAGCTTAGCCAGGGGGCAAGTTGAAGCTTTCTTT. V gene TRBV7-9 combines with J gene TRBJ1-1, with 8 bases aligning to TRBD1. The length of the CDR3 is 14 residues. Germline CDR1 is SEHNR and CDR2 is FQNEAQ (reference sequence). Losses at the gene ends were 0 bases for V and 7 bases for J; bases not matched to a gene: 4.

In its sample, this clonotype was seen a few times. The V call is TRBV27, the J call TRBJ2-4, with no clear D. Germline CDR1 and CDR2: MNHEY and SMNVEV (reference sequence). Deletions cut 4 bases from V and 4 bases from J, with 17 bases between. The CDR3 loop spans 16 amino acids. CDR3 coding DNA: TGTGCCAGCAGTTCGTTCATCCGGACCGCAAAAAACATTCAGTACTTC. The encoded protein is CASSSFIRTAKNIQYF.